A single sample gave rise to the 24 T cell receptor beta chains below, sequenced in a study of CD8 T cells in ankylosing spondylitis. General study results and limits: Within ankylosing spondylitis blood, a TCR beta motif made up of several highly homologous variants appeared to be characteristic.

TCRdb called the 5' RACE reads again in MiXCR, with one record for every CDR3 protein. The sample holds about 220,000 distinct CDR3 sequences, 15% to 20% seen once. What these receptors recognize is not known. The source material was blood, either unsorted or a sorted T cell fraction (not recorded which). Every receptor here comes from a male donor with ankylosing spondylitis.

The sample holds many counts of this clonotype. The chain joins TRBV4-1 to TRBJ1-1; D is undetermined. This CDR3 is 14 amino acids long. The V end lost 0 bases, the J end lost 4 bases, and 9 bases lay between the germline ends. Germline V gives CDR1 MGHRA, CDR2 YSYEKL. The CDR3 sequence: CASSQESSSTEAFF. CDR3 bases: TGCGCCAGCAGCCAAGAGTCCTCGAGCACTGAAGCTTTCTTT.

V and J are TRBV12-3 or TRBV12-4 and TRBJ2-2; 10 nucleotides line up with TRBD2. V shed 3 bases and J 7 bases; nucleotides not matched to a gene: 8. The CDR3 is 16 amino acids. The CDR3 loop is CASSFHSSGSIGELFF. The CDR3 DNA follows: TGTGCCAGCAGTTTTCATTCTAGCGGGAGTATCGGGGAGCTGTTTTTT.

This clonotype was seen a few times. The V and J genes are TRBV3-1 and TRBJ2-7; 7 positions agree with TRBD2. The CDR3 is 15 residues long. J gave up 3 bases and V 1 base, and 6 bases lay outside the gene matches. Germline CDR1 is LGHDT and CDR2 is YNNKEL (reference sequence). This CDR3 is CASSQGRLALYEQYF. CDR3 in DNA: TGTGCCAGCAGCCAAGGGAGACTAGCACTCTACGAGCAGTACTTC.

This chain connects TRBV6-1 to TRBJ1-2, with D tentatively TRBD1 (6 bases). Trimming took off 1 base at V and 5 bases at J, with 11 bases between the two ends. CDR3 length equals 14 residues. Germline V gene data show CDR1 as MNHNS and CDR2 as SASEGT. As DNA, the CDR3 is TGTGCCAGCAGTGAAGGGGGGACACTTTATGGCTACACCTTC. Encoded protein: CASSEGGTLYGYTF.

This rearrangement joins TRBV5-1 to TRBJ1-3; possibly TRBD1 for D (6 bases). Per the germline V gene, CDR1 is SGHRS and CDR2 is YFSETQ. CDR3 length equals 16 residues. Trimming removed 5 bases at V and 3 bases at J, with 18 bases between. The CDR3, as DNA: TGCGCCAGCAGACAAATCCCGGGGGCATATGGAAACACCATATATTTT. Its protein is CASRQIPGAYGNTIYF.

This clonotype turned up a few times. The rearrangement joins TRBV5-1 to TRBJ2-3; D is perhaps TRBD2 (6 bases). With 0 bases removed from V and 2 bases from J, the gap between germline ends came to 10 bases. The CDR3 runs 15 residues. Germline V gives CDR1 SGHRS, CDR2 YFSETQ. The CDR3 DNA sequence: TGCGCCAGCAGCTTGGACAGCGGGCACACAGATACGCAGTATTTT. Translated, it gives CASSLDSGHTDTQYF.

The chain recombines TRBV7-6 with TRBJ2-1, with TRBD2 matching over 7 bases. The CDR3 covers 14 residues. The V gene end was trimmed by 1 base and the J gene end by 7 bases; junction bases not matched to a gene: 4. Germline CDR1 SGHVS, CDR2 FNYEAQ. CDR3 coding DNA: TGTGCCAGCAGCTTAGGAGCGGGGCTTAATGAGCAGTTCTTC. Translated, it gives CASSLGAGLNEQFF.

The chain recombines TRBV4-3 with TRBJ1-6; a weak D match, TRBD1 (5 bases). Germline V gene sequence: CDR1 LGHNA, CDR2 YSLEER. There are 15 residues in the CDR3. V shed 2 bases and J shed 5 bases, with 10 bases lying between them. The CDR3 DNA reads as TGCGCCAGCAGCCAATCTAGACAGAATAATTCACCCCTCCACTTT. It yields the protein CASSQSRQNNSPLHF.

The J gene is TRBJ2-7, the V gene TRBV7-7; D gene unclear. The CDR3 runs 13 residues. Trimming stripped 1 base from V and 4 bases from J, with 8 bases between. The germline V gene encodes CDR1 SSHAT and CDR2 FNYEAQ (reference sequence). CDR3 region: CASSLGMGYEQYF. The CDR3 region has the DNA TGTGCCAGCAGCTTAGGTATGGGATACGAGCAGTACTTC.

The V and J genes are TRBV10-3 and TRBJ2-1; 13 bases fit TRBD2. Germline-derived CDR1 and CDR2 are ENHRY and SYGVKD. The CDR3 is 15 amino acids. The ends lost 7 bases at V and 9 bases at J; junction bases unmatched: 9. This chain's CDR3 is CAINTGLAGFGEQFF. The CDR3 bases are TGTGCCATCAATACGGGACTAGCGGGATTCGGTGAGCAGTTCTTC.

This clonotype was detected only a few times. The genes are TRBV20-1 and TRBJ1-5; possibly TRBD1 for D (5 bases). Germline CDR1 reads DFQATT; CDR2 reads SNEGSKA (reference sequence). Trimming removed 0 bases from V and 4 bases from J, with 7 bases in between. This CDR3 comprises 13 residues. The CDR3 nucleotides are TGCAGTGCTAGAGAGGGGGGGAATCAGCCCCAGCATTTT. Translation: CSAREGGNQPQHF.

CDR3: CASSQDFTSGSPDTQYF. CDR3 DNA: TGCGCCAGCAGCCAAGATTTCACTAGCGGGAGCCCAGATACGCAGTATTTT. The J gene is TRBJ2-3, the V gene TRBV4-1; 11 bases fit TRBD2. The trim removed 0 bases at V and 4 bases at J, leaving 6 bases unmatched. From germline, CDR1 is MGHRA and CDR2 YSYEKL. The CDR3 loop spans 17 amino acids.

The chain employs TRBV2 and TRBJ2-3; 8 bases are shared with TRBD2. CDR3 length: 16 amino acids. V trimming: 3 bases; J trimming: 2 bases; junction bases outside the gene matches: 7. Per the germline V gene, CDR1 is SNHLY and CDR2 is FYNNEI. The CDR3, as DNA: TGTGCCAGCAGTGAGGGGACTAGTGGAACCACAGATACGCAGTATTTT. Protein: CASSEGTSGTTDTQYF.

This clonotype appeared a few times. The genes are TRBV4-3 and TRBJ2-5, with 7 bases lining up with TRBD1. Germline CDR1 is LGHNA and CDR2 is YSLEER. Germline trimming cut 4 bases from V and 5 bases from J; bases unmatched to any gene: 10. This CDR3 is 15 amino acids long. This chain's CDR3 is CASSLTGASDETQYF. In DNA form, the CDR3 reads TGCGCCAGCAGCCTAACAGGGGCGTCAGACGAGACCCAGTACTTC.

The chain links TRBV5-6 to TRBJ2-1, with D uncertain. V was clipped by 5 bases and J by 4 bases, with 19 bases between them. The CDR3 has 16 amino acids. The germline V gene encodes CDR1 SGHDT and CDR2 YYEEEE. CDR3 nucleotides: TGTGCCAGCAGGGTCGGTCTTCCATCCCCATACAATGAGCAGTTCTTC. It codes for CASRVGLPSPYNEQFF.

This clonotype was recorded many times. The CDR3 sequence: CASSLQFYEQYF. The CDR3 DNA follows: TGTGCCAGCAGTTTACAGTTCTACGAGCAGTACTTC. The chain employs TRBV12-3 or TRBV12-4 and TRBJ2-7; D remains ambiguous. This CDR3 region has 12 residues. Trimming cost V 2 bases and J 3 bases, with 5 bases left between them.

CDR3 coding DNA: TGCAGTGCTAGAGATATTACAGGGGGCCTCTACGAGCAGTACTTC. This sequence encodes CSARDITGGLYEQYF. The rearrangement links TRBV20-1 to TRBJ2-7; 9 nucleotides line up with TRBD1. The CDR3 consists of 15 residues. The V gene's germline CDR1 is DFQATT and CDR2 SNEGSKA (reference sequence). The V gene end was trimmed by 0 bases and the J gene end by 3 bases; junction bases not matched to a gene: 6.

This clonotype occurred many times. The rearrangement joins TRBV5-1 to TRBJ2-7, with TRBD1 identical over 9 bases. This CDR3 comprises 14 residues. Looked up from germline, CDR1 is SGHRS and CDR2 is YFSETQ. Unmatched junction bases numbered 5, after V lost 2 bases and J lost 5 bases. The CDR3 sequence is CASSFDRGFNEQYF. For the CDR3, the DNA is TGCGCCAGCAGCTTCGACAGGGGGTTTAACGAGCAGTACTTC.

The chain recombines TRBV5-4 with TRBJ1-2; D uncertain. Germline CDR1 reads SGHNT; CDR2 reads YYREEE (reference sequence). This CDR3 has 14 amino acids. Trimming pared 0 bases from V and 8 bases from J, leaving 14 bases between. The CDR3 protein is CASSLDRFFEGYTF. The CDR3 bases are TGTGCCAGCAGCTTGGACAGATTTTTTGAGGGCTACACCTTC.

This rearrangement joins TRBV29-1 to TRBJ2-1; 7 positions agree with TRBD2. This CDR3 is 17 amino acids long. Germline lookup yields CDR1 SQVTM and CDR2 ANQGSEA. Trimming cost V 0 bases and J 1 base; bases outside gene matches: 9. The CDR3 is CSVEDPLLAKSYNEQFF. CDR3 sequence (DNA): TGCAGCGTTGAAGACCCCTTACTAGCGAAGTCCTACAATGAGCAGTTCTTC.

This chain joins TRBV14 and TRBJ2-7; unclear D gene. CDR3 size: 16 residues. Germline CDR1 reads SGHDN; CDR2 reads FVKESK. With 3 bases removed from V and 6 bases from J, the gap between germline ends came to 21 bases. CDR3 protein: CASSQVPRTTPSEQYF. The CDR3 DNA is TGTGCCAGCAGCCAGGTGCCCCGGACGACTCCCAGCGAGCAGTACTTC.

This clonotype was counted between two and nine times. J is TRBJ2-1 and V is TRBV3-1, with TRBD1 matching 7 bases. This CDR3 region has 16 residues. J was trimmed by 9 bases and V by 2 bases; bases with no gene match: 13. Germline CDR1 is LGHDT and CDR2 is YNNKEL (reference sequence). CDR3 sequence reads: CASSQYRDSGFGEQFF. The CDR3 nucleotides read TGTGCCAGCAGCCAATATCGGGACAGCGGCTTTGGTGAGCAGTTCTTC.

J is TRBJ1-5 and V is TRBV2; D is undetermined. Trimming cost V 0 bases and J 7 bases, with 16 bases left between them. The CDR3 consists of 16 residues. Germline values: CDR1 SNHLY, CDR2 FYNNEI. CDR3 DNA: TGTGCCAGCAGTGAAGCGGGTGGTGTGTGGGGACAGCCCCAGCATTTT. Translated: CASSEAGGVWGQPQHF.

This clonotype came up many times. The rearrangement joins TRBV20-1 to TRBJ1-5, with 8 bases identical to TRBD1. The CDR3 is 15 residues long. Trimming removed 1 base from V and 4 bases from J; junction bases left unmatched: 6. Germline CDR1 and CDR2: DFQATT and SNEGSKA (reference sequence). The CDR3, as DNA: TGCAGTGCTAGAGCCGACAGGGGCGAAAATCAGCCCCAGCATTTT. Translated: CSARADRGENQPQHF.